What follows are 30 T cell receptor beta chains derived from one specimen sequenced in a study of response to subunit inactivated influenza vaccine. TCRdb reanalysed the RT-PCR reads using MiXCR and keeps one entry per CDR3 protein. The table shows roughly 760,000 distinct CDR3 sequences, with approximately 22% occurring only once. The source material was PBMCs from blood, sampled around 5 days after vaccination. These receptors originate from a man aged 50 or older who received an inactivated influenza vaccine.

The rearrangement joins TRBV7-9 to TRBJ1-1; D not resolved. Trimming pared 5 bases from V and 3 bases from J, leaving 13 bases between. Looked up from germline, CDR1 is SEHNR and CDR2 is FQNEAQ (reference sequence). The CDR3 loop spans 14 amino acids. The CDR3: CASSPWIRDTEAFF. CDR3 DNA: TGTGCCAGCAGCCCGTGGATCCGGGACACTGAAGCTTTCTTT.

This chain links TRBV19 with TRBJ2-5; D remains unclear. This CDR3 has 14 residues. V lost 4 bases to trimming and J lost 4 bases, with 13 bases between them. Per the germline V gene, CDR1 is LNHDA and CDR2 is SQIVND (reference sequence). CDR3 DNA sequence: TGTGCCAGTAGTACCGGGTCCGATATAGAGACCCAGTACTTC. It specifies CASSTGSDIETQYF.

This chain connects TRBV4-3 to TRBJ2-2; maybe TRBD2 (6 bases). Germline assignment: CDR1 LGHNA and CDR2 YSLEER. With 1 base removed from V and 3 bases from J, the gap between germline ends came to 9 bases. CDR3 length: 15 amino acids. CDR3 region: CASSQGGLHTGELFF. The CDR3 nucleotides are TGCGCCAGCAGCCAAGGGGGACTTCACACCGGGGAGCTGTTTTTT.

This chain joins TRBV2 and TRBJ1-2; D is undetermined. Germline V CDR1 and CDR2: SNHLY, FYNNEI. The V end was cut by 1 base, the J end by 2 bases, with 5 bases between. The CDR3 contains 13 residues. DNA for the CDR3: TGTGCCAGCAGTGAAGACGGAAACTATGGCTACACCTTC. This gives the protein CASSEDGNYGYTF.

V usage is TRBV2 and J usage is TRBJ2-2; the D gene is possibly TRBD2 (5 bases). V lost 7 bases and J lost 7, with 10 bases in between. Germline V gives CDR1 SNHLY, CDR2 FYNNEI. CDR3 length: 12 amino acids. For the CDR3, the DNA is TGTGCCAGCAAAAGGGAGAGCGGGGAGCTGTTTTTT. It translates to CASKRESGELFF.

Many counts were recorded for this clonotype. The rearrangement joins TRBV6-2 or TRBV6-3 to TRBJ2-4; no firm D call. V was shortened by 5 bases and J by 6 bases, with 14 bases between the two germline ends. Germline V gene lookup returns CDR1 MNHEY and CDR2 SVGEGT. This CDR3 comprises 14 residues. CDR3: CASSPSLVRNIQYF. DNA of the CDR3: TGTGCCAGCAGTCCATCCTTGGTTAGAAACATTCAGTACTTC.

The chain couples TRBV20-1 to TRBJ2-7; D not resolved. Germline-derived CDR1 and CDR2 are DFQATT and SNEGSKA (reference sequence). Trimming pared 0 bases from V and 3 bases from J, leaving 15 bases between. CDR3 length: 15 amino acids. The CDR3 spells CSAREGLSPFYEQYF. In nucleotides, the CDR3 is TGCAGTGCTAGAGAAGGGCTTTCCCCTTTCTACGAGCAGTACTTC.

This clonotype appeared a few times. V usage is TRBV4-3 and J usage is TRBJ2-1; D might be TRBD1 (6 bases). From germline, CDR1 is LGHNA and CDR2 YSLEER. The CDR3 contains 16 residues. Trimming cost V 0 bases and J 9 bases, with 18 bases left between them. The CDR3 region is CASSQDSPTGWGEQFF. The CDR3 DNA reads as TGCGCCAGCAGCCAAGATAGTCCGACAGGTTGGGGTGAGCAGTTCTTC.

This chain uses TRBV7-6 with TRBJ2-5, with 7 bases lining up with TRBD2. Looked up from germline, CDR1 is SGHVS and CDR2 is FNYEAQ. Trimming took 5 bases from V and 5 from J; bases not matched to a gene: 14. This CDR3 has 16 residues. The CDR3: CASSVTSAGVMETQYF. CDR3 DNA: TGTGCCAGCAGCGTAACCTCGGCGGGAGTTATGGAGACCCAGTACTTC. Together with reference TRBV7-6 and TRBJ2-5, the CDR3 gives the full variable domain: GAGVSQSPRYKVTKRGQDVALRCDPISGHVSLYWYRQALGQGPEFLTYFNYEAQQDKSGLPNDRFSAERPEGSISTLTIQRTEQRDSAMYRCASSVTSAGVMETQYFGPGTRLLVL.

The DNA of the CDR3 is TGTGCCAGCAGCTTAGCGCCGGAAAACATTCAGTACTTC. The encoded protein is CASSLAPENIQYF. This chain connects TRBV11-3 to TRBJ2-4, with D unclear. V was shortened by 1 base and J by 5 bases, with 6 bases between the two germline ends. Germline V gene data show CDR1 as SGHNT and CDR2 as YENEEA. This CDR3 comprises 13 residues.

This clonotype appeared a few times. The chain recombines TRBV7-9 with TRBJ2-2, with D maybe TRBD1 (6 bases). The CDR3 runs to 14 residues. The V end was cut by 4 bases, the J end by 8 bases, with 14 bases between. Germline CDR1 is SEHNR and CDR2 is FQNEAQ (reference sequence). This chain's CDR3 is CASSSTGIPGELFF. Here the CDR3 DNA reads TGTGCCAGCAGCTCAACAGGGATTCCTGGGGAGCTGTTTTTT.

This clonotype was counted a few times. The chain has TRBV10-3 and TRBJ1-5; a weak D match, TRBD1 (5 bases). CDR3 length: 12 amino acids. Germline-derived CDR1 and CDR2 are ENHRY and SYGVKD. The germline V and J ends were trimmed by 6 bases and 10 bases, with 13 bases remaining between them. The CDR3 bases are TGTGCCATCAGCTCACCAGGGTACCCCCAGCATTTT. Its translation is CAISSPGYPQHF.

The chain carries TRBV24-1 and TRBJ2-1, with TRBD2 matching 11 bases. Trimming cost V 4 bases and J 5 bases; bases outside gene matches: 3. The CDR3 runs 15 residues. Germline V gene data show CDR1 as KGHDR and CDR2 as SFDVKD. CDR3: CATSDQTSGNNEQFF. In DNA, the CDR3 is TGTGCCACCAGTGACCAGACTAGCGGGAACAATGAGCAGTTCTTC.

This clonotype showed up many times. The J gene is TRBJ2-7, the V gene TRBV6-5, with D tentatively TRBD1 (5 bases). Germline CDR1 and CDR2: MNHEY and SVGAGI. This CDR3 comprises 13 residues. V gave up 3 bases and J gave up 3 bases, with 9 bases separating them. In DNA, the CDR3 is TGTGCCAGCAGTTATAGGGGCGGCTACGAGCAGTACTTC. The encoded protein is CASSYRGGYEQYF.

V gene TRBV29-1 combines with J gene TRBJ2-3; the D gene is possibly TRBD2 (6 bases). The CDR3 spans 13 residues. The V gene's germline CDR1 is SQVTM and CDR2 ANQGSEA. Trimming removed 5 bases from V and 2 bases from J, with 11 bases in between. The CDR3 DNA is TGCAGCGTTTCCCGGGAGCCCACAGATACGCAGTATTTT. This gives the protein CSVSREPTDTQYF.

The chain employs TRBV9 and TRBJ2-7; D is tentatively TRBD1 or TRBD2 (5 bases each). The CDR3 extends over 13 amino acids. Germline V lookup: CDR1 SGDLS, CDR2 YYNGEE. V was pared by 3 bases and J by 3 bases, with 10 bases between. This CDR3 is CASSERDGYEQYF. The CDR3 DNA sequence: TGTGCCAGCAGCGAACGGGACGGCTACGAGCAGTACTTC.

The V gene is TRBV20-1, the J gene TRBJ2-2; 10 bases are a match to TRBD2. Germline CDR1 reads DFQATT; CDR2 reads SNEGSKA (reference sequence). The V gene end was trimmed by 3 bases and the J gene end by 7 bases; junction bases not matched to a gene: 8. The CDR3 extends over 15 amino acids. CDR3: CSASFSGGAIGELFF. CDR3 DNA: TGCAGTGCTAGCTTCAGCGGGGGGGCAATCGGGGAGCTGTTTTTT.

The chain has TRBV4-3 and TRBJ1-4, with D perhaps TRBD1 (6 bases). The V gene lost 3 bases and the J gene lost 7 bases, with 18 bases spanning the gap. This CDR3 contains 16 residues. Germline lookup yields CDR1 LGHNA and CDR2 YSLEER. CDR3 sequence: CASSHDRDIGTEKLFF. The CDR3 DNA sequence: TGCGCCAGCAGCCATGACCGGGACATAGGGACTGAAAAACTGTTTTTT.

The V gene is TRBV15, the J gene TRBJ2-5; no clear D gene. Germline V gives CDR1 LNHNV, CDR2 YYDKDF (reference sequence). The CDR3 has 13 amino acids. Trimming removed 4 bases at V and 2 bases at J, with 8 bases between. The CDR3 here is CATSTFLQETQYF. The CDR3, as DNA: TGTGCCACCAGCACGTTTCTGCAAGAGACCCAGTACTTC.

This clonotype was seen a handful of times. The chain recombines TRBV3-1 with TRBJ2-7; 7 bases agree with TRBD1. The trim removed 5 bases at V and 6 bases at J, leaving 4 bases unmatched. The CDR3 sequence is 12 residues long. Germline V gene lookup returns CDR1 LGHDT and CDR2 YNNKEL (reference sequence). CDR3 nucleotides: TGTGCCAGCAGCAAGACAGGGAGCGAGCAGTACTTC. Translating gives CASSKTGSEQYF.

CDR3 nucleotides: TGTGCCAGCAGCCGAGGGATTTCCGGGGCCAACGTCCTGACTTTC. Protein sequence: CASSRGISGANVLTF. The chain couples TRBV7-9 to TRBJ2-6; possibly TRBD2 for D (5 bases). Germline V gene lookup returns CDR1 SEHNR and CDR2 FQNEAQ (reference sequence). The CDR3 totals 15 residues. V was shortened by 5 bases and J by 4 bases, with 12 bases between the two germline ends.

This clonotype showed up just a few times. CDR3 DNA sequence: TGTGCCGGCAGGACGGGTTATACGCAGTATTTT. Its protein is CAGRTGYTQYF. The genes are TRBV30 and TRBJ2-3; D not resolved. The germline V gene encodes CDR1 GTSNPN and CDR2 SVGIG (reference sequence). The CDR3 runs to 11 residues. V gave up 8 bases and J gave up 7 bases, with 13 bases separating them.

This chain uses TRBV25-1 with TRBJ2-7; 9 bases map to TRBD1. The CDR3 is made up of 16 amino acids. Germline lookup yields CDR1 MGHDK and CDR2 SYGVNS. The ends lost 10 bases at V and 1 base at J; junction bases unmatched: 14. CDR3 loop: CATSRDRVEASYEQYF. The DNA of the CDR3 is TGTGCCACCTCCCGGGACAGGGTGGAAGCGTCCTACGAGCAGTACTTC.

The J gene is TRBJ2-5, the V gene TRBV4-2; 11 nucleotides align to TRBD2. V lost 3 bases, J lost 3 bases, and 12 bases stayed unmatched. Germline loops: CDR1 LGHNA, CDR2 YNFKEQ. The CDR3 has 18 amino acids. CDR3 nucleotides: TGTGCCAGCAGCCACCATGAGGGGCTAGCGGGGGGAAAAGAGACCCAGTACTTC. It is translated as CASSHHEGLAGGKETQYF.

This clonotype was recorded many times. This chain connects TRBV6-2 or TRBV6-3 to TRBJ2-1; 8 bases are shared with TRBD2. Germline trimming cut 6 bases from V and 2 bases from J; bases unmatched to any gene: 6. The length of the CDR3 is 15 residues. Germline V lookup: CDR1 MNHEY, CDR2 SVGEGT. This chain's CDR3 is CASSLLAATYNEQFF. As DNA, the CDR3 is TGTGCCAGCAGCCTACTAGCGGCCACCTACAATGAGCAGTTCTTC.

This clonotype occurred a few times. As DNA, the CDR3 is TGCGCCAGCAGCCTCCGGGACTCTCCCTACAATGAGCAGTTCTTC. Amino acid sequence: CASSLRDSPYNEQFF. This chain links TRBV5-1 with TRBJ2-1, with D tentatively TRBD2 (6 bases). Per germline, CDR1 SGHRS and CDR2 YFSETQ. V lost 4 bases, J lost 2 bases, and 13 bases lay in between. This CDR3 is 15 amino acids long.

This clonotype was detected a few times. This chain links TRBV28 with TRBJ2-7; 7 bases line up with TRBD1. CDR1 and CDR2 from the germline V gene are MDHEN and SYDVKM. J lost 7 bases, V lost 6 bases, and 15 bases had no gene match. The CDR3 loop spans 15 amino acids. The CDR3 here is CASRADRLARGEQYF. DNA of the CDR3: TGTGCCAGCAGGGCGGACAGGCTTGCCCGCGGGGAGCAGTACTTC.

CDR3: CASSQDSRGNTEAFF. CDR3 DNA: TGCGCCAGCAGCCAAGATAGCAGAGGGAACACTGAAGCTTTCTTT. The V gene is TRBV4-3, the J gene TRBJ1-1, with D unclear. CDR1 is LGHNA and CDR2 is YSLEER in the germline V gene. This CDR3 is 15 amino acids long. V lost 0 bases and J 1 base, leaving 9 bases between the germline ends.

The chain has TRBV5-1 and TRBJ1-4; 7 bases match TRBD1. J was trimmed by 6 bases and V by 4 bases; bases with no gene match: 12. The CDR3 is made up of 16 amino acids. Germline CDR1 is SGHRS and CDR2 is YFSETQ. The CDR3 loop is CASSTYRQGTDEKLFF. CDR3 DNA: TGCGCCAGCAGCACCTACCGACAGGGCACTGATGAAAAACTGTTTTTT.

This clonotype was counted only a few times. The genes are TRBV9 and TRBJ2-1; TRBD2 matches 8 bases. Trimming took 3 bases from V and 7 from J; bases not matched to a gene: 9. This CDR3 has 15 residues. Germline CDR1 is SGDLS and CDR2 is YYNGEE. CDR3 region: CASSASAGAGNEQFF. In nucleotides, the CDR3 is TGTGCCAGCAGCGCGTCAGCGGGAGCAGGAAATGAGCAGTTCTTC.